This entry describes one TCR beta chain. Its antigen is still unknown. This sample was included in a study of PD-L1 blockade in urothelial cancer. Turning to the study itself: Bladder-origin urothelial cancer in males described about 85% of the roughly 29 patients.

Clones were read by immunoSEQ multiplex PCR, and TCRdb kept only the in-frame ones, dropping some. The table lists tens of thousands of clones, more than 90% of them singletons. Findings and limits, study-wide: Blood clones associated with the tumor expanded more at 3 weeks in durable-benefit patients.

This CDR3 is built from 16 residues. Germline loops: CDR1 MNHEY, CDR2 SVGAGI. The junction had 14 bases not matched to a gene; V was cut back by 4 bases and J by 8 bases. Sample: PBMCs, taken around atezolizumab (anti-PD-L1) treatment. This chain uses TRBV6-5 with TRBJ2-3, with 8 bases matching TRBD1. The TCR was taken from a man between 60 and 75 years old with urothelial cancer. The CDR3 DNA reads as TGTGCCAGCAGTTCCCGGGACAGGAGCTTCTTGGGTACGCAGTATTTT. Its translation is CASSSRDRSFLGTQYF.